Described below is a single TCR beta chain sequence and its context. Its antigen has not been determined. Nothing much larger sits one base from this clone, and base qualities are not available. Patients with autoimmune disease history or receiving systemic immunosuppression were excluded from the trial. Peripheral blood for TCR sequencing was collected from all dose cohorts at baseline, on cycle 4 day 1, and on cycle 7 day 1. Samples came from an open-label, multicenter, first-in-human phase I dose-escalation trial of ivuxolimab. Adults with locally advanced or metastatic melanoma, renal cell carcinoma, hepatocellular carcinoma or head and neck squamous cell carcinoma were enrolled in the trial. CD4+ and CD8+ T cells were sorted separately from peripheral blood before TCR sequencing. Germline trimming: 3 bases from V, 4 bases from J; junction bases outside gene matches: 4. The CDR3 contains 15 residues, cysteine and phenylalanine counted. Solely the CDR3 DNA is kept, with 45 bases framed from the first base. The germline V gene yields SGDLS for CDR1 and YYNGEE for CDR2.

The sample belongs to a study of OX40 agonist ivuxolimab in advanced cancers. Background for the entire study: Ivuxolimab was an agonistic, fully human IgG2 monoclonal antibody directed against OX40 (CD134), a costimulatory receptor. Intravenous ivuxolimab was administered to patients every 2 weeks at six dose levels: 0.01, 0.1, 0.3, 1.5, 3 and 10 mg/kg. Among the approximately 54 dose-escalation patients, roughly 20 had hepatocellular carcinoma, about 15 melanoma, 9 renal cell carcinoma and 9 head and neck cancer. The dose-escalation cohort was around 83% male with a mean age of around 62 years, ranging from 23 to 79. Patients were allowed to have had prior anti-PD-1, anti-PD-L1 or anti-CTLA-4 therapy, and around 37% of the dose-escalation patients had previously received checkpoint inhibitors. Partial responses were achieved by three dose-escalation patients, of whom one had hepatocellular carcinoma and two had cutaneous melanoma. Peripheral TCRbeta sequencing aimed to test whether ivuxolimab altered TCR sequence diversity and caused clonal T-cell expansion. The paper covers the monotherapy dose-escalation part of the phase I ivuxolimab trial, which included N ≈ 52 patients.

For sequencing of the TCRbeta CDR3 region, genomic DNA was extracted from the sorted cells. The immunoSEQ Assay was used to sequence the TCRbeta CDR3 regions. Imported from immuneACCESS, the table was reduced by TCRdb to in-frame sequences with V and J called. These copies leave out some clones; in studies compared against another copy, an unresolved V gene accounts for under half, and the cause of the remainder is not known. For this sample the table gives 61,000 or so clones, of which roughly four fifths were detected only once. The ten most abundant clones make up approximately 3.5% of the sample. On the study overall, not on this receptor specifically: Low levels of normalized T-cell clonal expansion were also shown by some nonresponding patients. After ivuxolimab, expanded clones were on average more numerous among CD8+ T cells than among CD4+ T cells. In the 0.1-3.0 mg/kg groups, partial responders had among the lowest normalized peripheral clonal expansion, particularly in CD8+ T cells. At doses from 0.1 to 3.0 mg/kg, clonal expansion was seen in both CD4+ and CD8+ blood T cells between baseline and week 6. Which antigens the clonally expanded peripheral T cells were specific for was not determined.

The clonotype comes from an adult with an advanced solid tumor such as melanoma, head and neck, liver or kidney cancer. The material was CD4+ or CD8+ T cells sorted from blood, obtained in a trial of the OX40 agonist ivuxolimab. This chain joins TRBV9 to TRBJ2-2, with TRBD1 matching 9 junction bases. The DNA sequence is TGTGCCAGCAGCGAGGGACAGGGTAGCACCGGGGAGCTGTTTTTT. It specifies CASSEGQGSTGELFF.